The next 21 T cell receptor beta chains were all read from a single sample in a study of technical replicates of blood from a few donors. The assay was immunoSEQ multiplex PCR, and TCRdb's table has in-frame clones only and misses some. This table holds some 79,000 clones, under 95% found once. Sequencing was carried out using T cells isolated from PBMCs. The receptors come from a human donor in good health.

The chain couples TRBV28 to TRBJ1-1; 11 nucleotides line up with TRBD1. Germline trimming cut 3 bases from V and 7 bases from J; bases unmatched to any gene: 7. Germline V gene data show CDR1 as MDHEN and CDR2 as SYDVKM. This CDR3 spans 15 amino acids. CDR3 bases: TGTGCCAGCAGTTTGTCGAGCGGGACAGGGGGTGAAGCTTTCTTT. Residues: CASSLSSGTGGEAFF.

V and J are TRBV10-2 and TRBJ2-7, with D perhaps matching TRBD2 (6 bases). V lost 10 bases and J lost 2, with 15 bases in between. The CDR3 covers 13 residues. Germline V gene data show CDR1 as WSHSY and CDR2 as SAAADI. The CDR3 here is CATTPGLPYEQYF. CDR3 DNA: TGCGCCACCACCCCGGGACTCCCCTACGAGCAGTACTTC.

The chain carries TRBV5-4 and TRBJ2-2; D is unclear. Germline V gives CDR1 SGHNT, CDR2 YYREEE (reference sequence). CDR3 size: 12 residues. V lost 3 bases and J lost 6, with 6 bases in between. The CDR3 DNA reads TGTGCCAGCAGCTCCTTCCCCGGGGAGCTGTTTTTT. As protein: CASSSFPGELFF.

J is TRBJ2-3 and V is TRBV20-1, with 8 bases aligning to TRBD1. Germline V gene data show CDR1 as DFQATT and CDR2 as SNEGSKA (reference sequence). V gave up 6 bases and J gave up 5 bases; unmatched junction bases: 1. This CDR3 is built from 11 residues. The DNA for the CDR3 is TGCAGTGCCGACAGGGGAGATACGCAGTATTTT. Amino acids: CSADRGDTQYF.

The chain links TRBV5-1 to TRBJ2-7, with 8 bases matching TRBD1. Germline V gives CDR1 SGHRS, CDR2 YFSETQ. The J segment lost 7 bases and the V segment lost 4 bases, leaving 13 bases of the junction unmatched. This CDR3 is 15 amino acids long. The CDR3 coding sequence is TGCGCCAGCAGCACCTACTCAGGGGGCACGGGGGAGCAGTACTTC. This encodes CASSTYSGGTGEQYF.

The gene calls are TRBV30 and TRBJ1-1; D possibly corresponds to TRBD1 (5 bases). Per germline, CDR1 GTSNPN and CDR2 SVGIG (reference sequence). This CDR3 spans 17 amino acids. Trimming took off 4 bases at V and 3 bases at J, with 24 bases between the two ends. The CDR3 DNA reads TGTGCCTGGATCCTAATTGGTAACGGGGGATTTTACACTGAAGCTTTCTTT. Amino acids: CAWILIGNGGFYTEAFF.

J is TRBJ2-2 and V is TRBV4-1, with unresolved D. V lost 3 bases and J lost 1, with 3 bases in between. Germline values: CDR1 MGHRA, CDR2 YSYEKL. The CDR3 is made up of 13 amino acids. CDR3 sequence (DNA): TGCGCCAGCAGCCACGGGAACACCGGGGAGCTGTTTTTT. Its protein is CASSHGNTGELFF.

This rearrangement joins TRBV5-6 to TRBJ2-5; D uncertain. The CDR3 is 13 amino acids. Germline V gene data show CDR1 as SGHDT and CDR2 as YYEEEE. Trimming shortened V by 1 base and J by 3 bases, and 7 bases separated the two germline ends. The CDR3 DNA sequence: TGTGCCAGCAGCTTGTGGGCCGAAGAGACCCAGTACTTC. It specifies CASSLWAEETQYF.

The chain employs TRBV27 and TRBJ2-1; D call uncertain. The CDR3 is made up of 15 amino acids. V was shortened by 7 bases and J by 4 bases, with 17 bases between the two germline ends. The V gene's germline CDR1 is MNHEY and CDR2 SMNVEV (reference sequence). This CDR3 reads CASKPGPNAYNEQFF. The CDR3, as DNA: TGTGCCAGCAAGCCTGGGCCCAACGCATACAATGAGCAGTTCTTC.

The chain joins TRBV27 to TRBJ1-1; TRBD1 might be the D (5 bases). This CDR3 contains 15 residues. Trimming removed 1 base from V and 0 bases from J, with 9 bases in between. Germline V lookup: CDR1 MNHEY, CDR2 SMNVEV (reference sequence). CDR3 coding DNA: TGTGCCAGCAGTTTATTTCCAGGGTTGAACACTGAAGCTTTCTTT. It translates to CASSLFPGLNTEAFF.

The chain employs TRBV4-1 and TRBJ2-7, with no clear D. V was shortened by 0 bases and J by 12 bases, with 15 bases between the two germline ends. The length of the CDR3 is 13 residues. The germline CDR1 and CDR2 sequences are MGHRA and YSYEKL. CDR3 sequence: CASSQDGEAKLYF. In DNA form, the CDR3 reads TGCGCCAGCAGCCAAGACGGTGAGGCTAAGCTGTACTTC.

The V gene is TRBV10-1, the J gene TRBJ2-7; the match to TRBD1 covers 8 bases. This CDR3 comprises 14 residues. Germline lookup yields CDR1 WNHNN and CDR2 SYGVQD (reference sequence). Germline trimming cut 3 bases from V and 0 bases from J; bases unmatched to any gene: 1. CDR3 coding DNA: TGCGCCAGCAGTGATGGGACAGGCTCCTACGAGCAGTACTTC. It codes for CASSDGTGSYEQYF.

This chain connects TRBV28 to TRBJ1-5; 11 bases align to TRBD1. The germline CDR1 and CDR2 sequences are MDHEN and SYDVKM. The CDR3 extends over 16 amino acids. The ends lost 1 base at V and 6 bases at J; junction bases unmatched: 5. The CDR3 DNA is TGTGCCAGCAGTTTATCCGGGACAGGGGGGGTTCAGCCCCAGCATTTT. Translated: CASSLSGTGGVQPQHF.

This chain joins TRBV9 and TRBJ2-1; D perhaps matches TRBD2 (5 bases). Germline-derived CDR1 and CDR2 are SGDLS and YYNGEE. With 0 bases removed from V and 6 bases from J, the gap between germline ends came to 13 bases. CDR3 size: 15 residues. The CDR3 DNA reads TGTGCCAGCAGCGTAGGTCTAGGTCGGGGCAATGAGCAGTTCTTC. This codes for CASSVGLGRGNEQFF.

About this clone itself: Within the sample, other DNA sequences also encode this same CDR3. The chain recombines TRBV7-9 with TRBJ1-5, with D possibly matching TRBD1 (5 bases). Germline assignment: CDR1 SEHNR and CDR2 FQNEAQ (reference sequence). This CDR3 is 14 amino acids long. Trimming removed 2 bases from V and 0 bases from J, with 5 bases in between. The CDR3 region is CASSLQGSNQPQHF. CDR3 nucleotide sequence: TGTGCCAGCAGCTTACAGGGTAGCAATCAGCCCCAGCATTTT.

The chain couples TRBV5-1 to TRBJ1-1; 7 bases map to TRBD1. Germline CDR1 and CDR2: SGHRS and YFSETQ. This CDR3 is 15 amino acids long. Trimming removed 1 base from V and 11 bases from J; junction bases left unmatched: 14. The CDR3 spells CASSLSTGQAGQAFF. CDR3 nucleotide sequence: TGCGCCAGCAGCTTGTCTACCGGACAGGCCGGGCAGGCTTTCTTT.

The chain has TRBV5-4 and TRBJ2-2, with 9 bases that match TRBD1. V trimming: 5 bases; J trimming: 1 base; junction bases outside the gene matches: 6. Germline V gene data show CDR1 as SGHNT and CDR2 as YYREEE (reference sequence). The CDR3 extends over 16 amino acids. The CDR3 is CASSSRQGVNTGELFF. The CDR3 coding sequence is TGTGCCAGCAGTTCCCGACAGGGGGTGAACACCGGGGAGCTGTTTTTT.

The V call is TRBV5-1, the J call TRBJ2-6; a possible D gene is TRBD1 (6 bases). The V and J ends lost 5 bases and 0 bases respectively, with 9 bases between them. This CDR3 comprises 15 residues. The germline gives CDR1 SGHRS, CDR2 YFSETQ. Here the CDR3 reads CASSRQVSGANVLTF. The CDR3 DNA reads TGCGCCAGCAGTCGACAGGTCTCTGGGGCCAACGTCCTGACTTTC.

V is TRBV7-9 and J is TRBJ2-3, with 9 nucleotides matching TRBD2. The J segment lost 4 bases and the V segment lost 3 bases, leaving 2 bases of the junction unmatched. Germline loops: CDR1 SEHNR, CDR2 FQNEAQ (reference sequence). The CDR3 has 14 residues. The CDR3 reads CASSFGLASDTQYF. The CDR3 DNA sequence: TGTGCCAGCAGCTTCGGACTAGCGTCAGATACGCAGTATTTT.

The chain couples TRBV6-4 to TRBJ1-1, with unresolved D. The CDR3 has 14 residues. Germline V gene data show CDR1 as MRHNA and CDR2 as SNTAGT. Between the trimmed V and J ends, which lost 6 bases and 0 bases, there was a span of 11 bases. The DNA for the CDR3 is TGTGCCAGCAGAGATGGCCTCATGAACACTGAAGCTTTCTTT. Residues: CASRDGLMNTEAFF.

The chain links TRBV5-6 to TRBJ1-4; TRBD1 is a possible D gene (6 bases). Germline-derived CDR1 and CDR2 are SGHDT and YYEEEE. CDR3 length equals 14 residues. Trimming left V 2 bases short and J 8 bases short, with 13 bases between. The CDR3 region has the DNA TGTGCCAGCAGCTTTAAACAGGGTGGGGAAAAACTGTTTTTT. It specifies CASSFKQGGEKLFF.